This passage covers 13 T cell receptor beta chains from one sample sequenced in a study of T cell repertoires in cytomegalovirus infection. Using its own MiXCR run on the reads, TCRdb lists one record per CDR3 protein. The profile shows hundreds of thousands of distinct CDR3 sequences, around 24% of them singletons. Sequencing was performed on CD8+ T cells from PBMCs. These receptors all stem from a human donor in good health (CMV status not recorded). Some clones in this sample may be carry-over from other donors' samples.

This chain links TRBV6-6 with TRBJ2-4; 7 bases line up with TRBD1. Germline assignment: CDR1 MNHNY and CDR2 SVGAGI (reference sequence). The CDR3 sequence is 20 residues long. V lost 4 bases, J lost 1 base, and 19 bases stayed unmatched. The CDR3 sequence: CASSSPPARQGDLAKNIQYF. Written as DNA, the CDR3 is TGTGCCAGCAGTTCGCCCCCAGCTCGACAGGGAGATTTGGCCAAAAACATTCAGTACTTC.

The chain links TRBV6-2 or TRBV6-3 to TRBJ2-7; weak D call: TRBD1 (6 bases). V was pared by 0 bases and J by 1 base, with 25 bases between. The V gene's germline CDR1 is MNHEY and CDR2 SVGEGT. CDR3 length: 20 residues. Here the CDR3 reads CASSYSRSKDSGRISYEQYV. The CDR3 DNA sequence: TGTGCCAGCAGTTACTCGAGGTCCAAGGACAGCGGACGGATATCCTACGAGCAGTACGTC.

This clonotype was found many times. The chain joins TRBV6-5 to TRBJ2-5, with D maybe TRBD1 (5 bases). The germline V gene has CDR1 MNHEY and CDR2 SVGAGI. The CDR3 loop spans 15 amino acids. Trimming pared 1 base from V and 0 bases from J, leaving 9 bases between. DNA of the CDR3: TGTGCCAGCAGTTACTGGGGCTCCAACCAAGAGACCCAGTACTTC. Amino acid sequence: CASSYWGSNQETQYF.

DNA for the CDR3: TGTGCCAGCACCCCCAGCCCCAGGGGGAAAAATGAAAAACTGTTTTTT. It yields the protein CASTPSPRGKNEKLFF. This chain uses TRBV7-9 with TRBJ1-4, with 7 positions matching TRBD1. Unmatched junction bases numbered 13, after V lost 7 bases and J lost 5 bases. Germline V gene lookup returns CDR1 SEHNR and CDR2 FQNEAQ (reference sequence). The CDR3 is 16 amino acids. Together with reference TRBV7-9 and TRBJ1-4, the CDR3 gives the full variable domain: DTGVSQNPRHKITKRGQNVTFRCDPISEHNRLYWYRQTLGQGPEFLTYFQNEAQLEKSRLLSDRFSAERPKGSFSTLEIQRTEQGDSAMYLCASTPSPRGKNEKLFFGSGTQLSVL.

The chain carries TRBV29-1 and TRBJ2-1, with D tentatively TRBD1 or TRBD2 (6 bases each). The germline CDR1 and CDR2 sequences are SQVTM and ANQGSEA. The V and J ends lost 7 bases and 6 bases respectively, with 19 bases between them. There are 14 residues in the CDR3. This CDR3 reads CSEVGGGVFNEQFF. In DNA, the CDR3 is TGCAGCGAGGTGGGGGGCGGGGTATTCAATGAGCAGTTCTTC.

This clonotype was detected many times. This sequence joins TRBV6-5 and TRBJ2-2; D not resolved. CDR1 is MNHEY and CDR2 is SVGAGI in the germline V gene. V shed 2 bases and J shed 5 bases, with 9 bases lying between them. The CDR3 totals 14 residues. The DNA of the CDR3 is TGTGCCAGCAGTTACGGCCGGGCGACCGGGGAGCTGTTTTTT. It translates to CASSYGRATGELFF.

This clonotype is a singleton in its sample. The chain carries TRBV29-1 and TRBJ2-1; possibly TRBD1 for D (6 bases). The germline CDR1 and CDR2 sequences are SQVTM and ANQGSEA. Trimming removed 5 bases at V and 5 bases at J, with 13 bases between. This CDR3 region has 13 residues. The CDR3 nucleotides read TGCAGCGTTTTCCGGGACACCGACAATGAGCAGTTCTTC. Translation gives CSVFRDTDNEQFF.

V is TRBV10-3 and J is TRBJ2-7; no definite D call. Looked up from germline, CDR1 is ENHRY and CDR2 is SYGVKD. Between the trimmed V and J ends, which lost 8 bases and 6 bases, there was a span of 17 bases. The CDR3 sequence is 13 residues long. CDR3 protein: CAIFVKGEGEQYF. CDR3 nucleotide sequence: TGTGCCATCTTTGTGAAAGGCGAAGGCGAGCAGTACTTC.

This chain connects TRBV12-3 or TRBV12-4 to TRBJ2-7; a possible D gene is TRBD2 (6 bases). V was shortened by 0 bases and J by 5 bases, with 17 bases between the two germline ends. CDR3 length: 16 residues. DNA for the CDR3: TGTGCCAGCAGTTTAGCGGGACTGACGAGGGACCACGAGCAGTACTTC. This gives the protein CASSLAGLTRDHEQYF.

This clonotype has a handful of counts. V gene TRBV4-2 combines with J gene TRBJ2-1; TRBD1 is a possible D gene (6 bases). V was cut by 1 base and J by 0 bases, with 13 bases left in between. This CDR3 has 17 residues. Germline-derived CDR1 and CDR2 are LGHNA and YNFKEQ. CDR3 sequence (DNA): TGTGCCAGCAGCCAAGCCCCTGCGGACAGCTCCTACAATGAGCAGTTCTTC. It specifies CASSQAPADSSYNEQFF.

This clonotype was observed many times. This rearrangement joins TRBV7-8 to TRBJ1-2; a weak D match, TRBD1 (6 bases). V shed 1 base and J shed 6 bases, with 24 bases lying between them. Germline assignment: CDR1 SGHVS and CDR2 FQNEAQ. The CDR3 is 18 residues long. CDR3 sequence (DNA): TGTGCCAGCAGCTTAGTGGGCCAACACAGGGCCCTCGAGGATGGCTACACCTTC. This codes for CASSLVGQHRALEDGYTF.

There are a few counts of this clonotype. V gene TRBV20-1 combines with J gene TRBJ2-4; D gene uncertain. V was clipped by 0 bases and J by 1 base, with 10 bases between them. Germline V gives CDR1 DFQATT, CDR2 SNEGSKA (reference sequence). The CDR3 length is 15 residues. The CDR3: CSARDRVGAKNIQYF. The CDR3, as DNA: TGCAGTGCTAGAGATAGGGTGGGGGCCAAAAACATTCAGTACTTC.

This clonotype was counted a few times. The chain has TRBV7-9 and TRBJ2-1; 10 bases fit TRBD1. CDR1 is SEHNR and CDR2 is FQNEAQ in the germline V gene (reference sequence). V dropped 6 bases and J dropped 6; count of bases not matched to a gene: 11. This CDR3 has 16 amino acids. CDR3 residues: CASSLSRDRGPNEQFF. CDR3 sequence (DNA): TGTGCCAGCAGTCTGTCCCGGGACAGGGGCCCCAATGAGCAGTTCTTC.